This T cell receptor beta chain was recovered during a study of metastatic and nonmetastatic thyroid tumors. The trim removed 0 bases at V and 3 bases at J, leaving 3 bases unmatched. The CDR3 loop spans 15 amino acids. Germline lookup yields CDR1 MNHEY and CDR2 SVGAGI. This clone was counted at least ten times. Every patient was untreated before thyroid surgery. TCRdb re-called the PCR reads via MiXCR. The profile covers fewer than 35,000 clones, with 9.5% to 14% appearing a single time and approximately 16% taken by the ten largest. The rearrangement joins TRBV6-5 to TRBJ2-7, with 9 nucleotides matching TRBD2. Sequencing was done on a sample of blood. The origin of this receptor is a female donor with papillary thyroid cancer or a benign thyroid nodule (not recorded which). Some clones in this sample may be carry-over from other donors' samples. This chain's CDR3 is CASSYSGLAFYEQYF. The CDR3 coding sequence is TGTGCCAGCAGTTACTCGGGACTAGCTTTCTACGAGCAGTACTTC.